This T cell receptor (delta chain) was sequenced for a study of delta chain sequences of gamma delta T cells (dated by TCRdb to between 2016 and 2019). CDR1 and CDR2 (GEAIGNYY, EKD) derive from the germline V gene. V and J lose 3 bases and 4 bases, and a span of 26 bases separates them. The CDR3 spans 18 residues, from the cysteine through the phenylalanine. The sequence is cut down to CDR3 DNA, 54 bases in frame from base 1. This clone counts as medium-sized (0.01 to 0.1%). Its antigen is unknown. Base qualities are not at hand, and no much larger clone is one base apart. Libraries were prepared through 5' RACE. The instrument given in TCRdb is Illumina MiSeq. TCRdb reanalyzed the public reads with the CATT caller, and identical DNA sequences were merged afterwards. This sample has 700 to 950 delta-chain clones in its table, and about a sixth of those were observed once. The ten top clones hold over 45% of the sample.

This TCR came from a human donor in good health. The rearranged chain carries TRDV2 and TRDJ1; TRDD3 is a weak D gene call, 6 bases matching. Material: either unsorted cells or a sorted T cell fraction (not recorded which). The DNA sequence follows: TGTGCCTGTGACCCCGGCCTCCTAGGTGGGGGTTCGGGCGATAAACTCATCTTT. This codes for CACDPGLLGGGSGDKLIF.